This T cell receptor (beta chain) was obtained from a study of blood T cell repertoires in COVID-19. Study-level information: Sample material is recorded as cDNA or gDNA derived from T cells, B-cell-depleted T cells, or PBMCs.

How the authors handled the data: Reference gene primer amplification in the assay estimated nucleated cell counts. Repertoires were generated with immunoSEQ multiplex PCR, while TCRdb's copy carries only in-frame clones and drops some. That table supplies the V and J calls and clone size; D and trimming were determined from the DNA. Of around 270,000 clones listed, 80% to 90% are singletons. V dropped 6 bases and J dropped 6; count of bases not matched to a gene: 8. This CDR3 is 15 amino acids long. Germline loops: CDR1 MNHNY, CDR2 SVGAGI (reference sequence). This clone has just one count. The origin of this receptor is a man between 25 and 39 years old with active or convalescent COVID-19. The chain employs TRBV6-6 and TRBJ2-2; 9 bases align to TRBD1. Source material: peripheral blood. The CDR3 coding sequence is TGTGCCAGCAGCCGTCCCGGGACAGGGTCCGGGGAGCTGTTTTTT. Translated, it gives CASSRPGTGSGELFF.